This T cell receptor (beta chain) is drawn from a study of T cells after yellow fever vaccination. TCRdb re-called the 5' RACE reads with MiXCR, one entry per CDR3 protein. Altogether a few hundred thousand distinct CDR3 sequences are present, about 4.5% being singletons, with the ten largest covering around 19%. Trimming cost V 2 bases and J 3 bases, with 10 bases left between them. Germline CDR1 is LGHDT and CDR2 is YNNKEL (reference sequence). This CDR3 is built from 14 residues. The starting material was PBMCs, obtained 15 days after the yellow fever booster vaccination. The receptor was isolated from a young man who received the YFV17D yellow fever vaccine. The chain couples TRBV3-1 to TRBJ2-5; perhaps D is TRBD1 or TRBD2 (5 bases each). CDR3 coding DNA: TGTGCCAGCAGCCAAATGGGGACCGAAGAGACCCAGTACTTC. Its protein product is CASSQMGTEETQYF.